This entry describes one T cell receptor (beta chain). The target antigen is unknown. The sample originates from a study of T cell responses to AZD1222 COVID-19 vaccine. TCRdb keeps only in-frame clones here, not all; method: immunoSEQ multiplex PCR. Found here are 75,000 to 95,000 clones, approximately 90% of them singletons; the top ten hold about 9.1%. Study observations and caveats: Following two doses of AZD1222, Spike-specific TCR breadth and depth rose. Among the donors, most were white British and more were female, and clonal diversity was possibly underestimated.

This CDR3 has 15 amino acids. Germline loops: CDR1 SGHNT, CDR2 YYREEE (reference sequence). V trimming: 4 bases; J trimming: 6 bases; junction bases outside the gene matches: 5. This chain joins TRBV5-4 and TRBJ1-6; 9 bases are a match to TRBD1. This TCR was recovered from an adult who received the MenACWY meningococcal vaccine as a control. The material was peripheral blood, obtained 28 days after the second dose of the MenACWY control vaccine. CDR3 sequence (DNA): TGTGCCAGCAGCCCTGGGGGACAGGGTAATTCACCCCTCCACTTT. It yields the protein CASSPGGQGNSPLHF. The whole variable domain, remainder taken from reference TRBV5-4 and TRBJ1-6, is ETGVTQSPTHLIKTRGQQVTLRCSSQSGHNTVSWYQQALGQGPQFIFQYYREEENGRGNFPPRFSGLQFPNYSSELNVNALELDDSALYLCASSPGGQGNSPLHFGNGTRLTVT.